The clone carrying this T cell receptor beta chain was recorded many times. Its cognate antigen is unknown. With molecular barcodes, quantitative 5'-RACE was used to make the TCR beta libraries. One entry per CDR3 protein results from TCRdb running MiXCR on the 5' RACE reads. The repertoire holds fewer than 550,000 distinct CDR3 sequences, with roughly 5.2% as singletons. Germline V gene data show CDR1 as SGHTA and CDR2 as FQGNSA. This CDR3 is 16 amino acids long. V shed 5 bases and J 4 bases; nucleotides not matched to a gene: 11. These data come from a study of CD8 T cells in ankylosing spondylitis. Findings and caveats of the study: Reportedly, matched ankylosing spondylitis synovial fluid was significantly enriched for disease-linked clones. In peripheral blood, disease-linked CD8+ clones occurred at relatively low frequencies. Some motif variants were previously reported in reactive arthritis synovial fluid and blood. Typical of ankylosing spondylitis blood, it appeared, was a TCR beta motif of eight highly homologous variants.

The V call is TRBV7-2, the J call TRBJ2-7; 10 bases fit TRBD1. Sequencing was done on a sample of blood, either unsorted or a sorted T cell fraction (not recorded which). This receptor was obtained from a male donor with ankylosing spondylitis. CDR3 DNA sequence: TGTGCCAGCAGCCGAAGACCGGGACAGGGGACTTACGAGCAGTACTTC. Amino acid sequence: CASSRRPGQGTYEQYF.